This TCR beta chain was recorded in a study of OX40 agonist ivuxolimab in advanced cancers. Findings and caveats of the study: In CD8+ T cells, expanded clones were on average more numerous than in CD4+.

TCRdb keeps only in-frame clones here, not all; method: immunoSEQ multiplex PCR. The sample lists tens of thousands of clones; over 75% were seen once. This CDR3 is 15 amino acids long. The trim removed 2 bases at V and 3 bases at J, leaving 3 bases unmatched. Germline V lookup: CDR1 LNHNV, CDR2 YYDKDF (reference sequence). Turning to this clone: Its specificity is not known.

Patients were ruled out by autoimmune disease history or systemic immunosuppression. This receptor was obtained from an adult with an advanced solid tumor such as melanoma, head and neck, liver or kidney cancer. This sample comprised CD4+ or CD8+ T cells sorted from blood, obtained in a trial of the OX40 agonist ivuxolimab. The chain links TRBV15 to TRBJ2-1; TRBD2 matches 8 bases. The CDR3 reads CATSRRTSSYNEQFF. Here the CDR3 DNA reads TGTGCCACCAGCAGACGGACTAGCAGCTACAATGAGCAGTTCTTC.